The 9 T cell receptor beta chains in this list originate from one sample, sequenced in a study of cytomegalovirus exposure and HLA in healthy donors. 60 Vbeta and 13 Jbeta primers were used in PCR. TCRdb's table, derived via immunoSEQ multiplex PCR, lists solely in-frame clones and lacks some. Of 100,000 to 150,000 clones detected, under 12% appear once; the ten largest clones hold 4.6%. Sequencing input: PBMCs. These TCRs come from a woman younger than 35 in good health and CMV-seropositive.

The chain is built from TRBV19 and TRBJ1-5; a weak D match, TRBD1 (5 bases). Germline assignment: CDR1 LNHDA and CDR2 SQIVND (reference sequence). The V end lost 5 bases, the J end lost 7 bases, and 12 bases lay between the germline ends. This CDR3 is 13 amino acids long. The CDR3 protein is CASSDTRGQPQHF. In nucleotides, the CDR3 is TGTGCCAGTAGTGACACAAGGGGCCAGCCCCAGCATTTT.

The J gene is TRBJ1-2, the V gene TRBV19; tentatively, D is TRBD1 (5 bases). This CDR3 has 13 amino acids. V shed 3 bases and J shed 8 bases, with 13 bases lying between them. The germline gives CDR1 LNHDA, CDR2 SQIVND (reference sequence). The CDR3 DNA reads TGTGCCAGTAGTATCCCCCAGGGAGGAGGCTACACCTTC. This codes for CASSIPQGGGYTF.

This clone showed up just a few times. The genes are TRBV27 and TRBJ2-1; tentative D call: TRBD2 (6 bases). CDR1 is MNHEY and CDR2 is SMNVEV in the germline V gene (reference sequence). CDR3 length: 14 residues. V was cut by 7 bases and J by 9 bases, with 19 bases left in between. The CDR3 nucleotides are TGTGCCAGCAAATGGGGGACTCATAACAGTGAGCAGTTCTTC. Residues: CASKWGTHNSEQFF.

This clone was seen only a few times. As DNA, the CDR3 is TGCGCCAGCAGCTTGGGGAGCGGGTTTGGCGGAGAAAAACTGTTTTTT. It yields the protein CASSLGSGFGGEKLFF. J is TRBJ1-4 and V is TRBV5-1; D uncertain. Trimming pared 0 bases from V and 8 bases from J, leaving 17 bases between. The CDR3 has 16 residues. Germline V lookup: CDR1 SGHRS, CDR2 YFSETQ.

Note on this clone: Other DNA sequences in this sample translate to the same CDR3. V gene TRBV11-2 combines with J gene TRBJ2-1; D might be TRBD1 (6 bases). CDR3 length: 15 residues. Germline V lookup: CDR1 SGHAT, CDR2 FQNNGV. The V end was cut by 1 base, the J end by 4 bases, with 11 bases between. CDR3 protein: CASSLGGGGYNEQFF. CDR3 sequence (DNA): TGTGCCAGCAGCTTAGGTGGGGGCGGATACAATGAGCAGTTCTTC. Filled out from reference TRBV11-2 and TRBJ2-1, the complete variable domain reads EAGVAQSPRYKIIEKRQSVAFWCNPISGHATLYWYQQILGQGPKLLIQFQNNGVVDDSQLPKDRFSAERLKGVDSTLKIQPAKLEDSAVYLCASSLGGGGYNEQFFGPGTRLTVL.

CDR3 region: CAITSEKETQYF. The CDR3 DNA sequence: TGTGCCATAACTAGCGAAAAAGAGACCCAGTACTTC. V gene TRBV7-9 combines with J gene TRBJ2-5, with TRBD2 matching over 7 bases. There are 12 residues in the CDR3. Looked up from germline, CDR1 is SEHNR and CDR2 is FQNEAQ (reference sequence). V gave up 10 bases and J gave up 3 bases; unmatched junction bases: 5.

The chain is built from TRBV5-6 and TRBJ2-2, with D maybe TRBD1 (5 bases). This CDR3 contains 15 residues. V was pared by 3 bases and J by 1 base, with 10 bases between. Germline V lookup: CDR1 SGHDT, CDR2 YYEEEE. The CDR3 DNA follows: TGTGCCAGCAGCTACCGCGACAGGAACACCGGGGAGCTGTTTTTT. Translating it yields CASSYRDRNTGELFF.

V is TRBV2 and J is TRBJ1-2, with D unclear. V was cut by 6 bases and J by 10 bases, with 9 bases left in between. This CDR3 region has 10 residues. CDR1 is SNHLY and CDR2 is FYNNEI in the germline V gene. CDR3 region: CASRYNSYTF. The CDR3 DNA reads TGTGCCAGCAGATATAACTCCTACACCTTC.

The CDR3 protein is CARSSNPGLAGAYF. Here the CDR3 DNA reads TGTGCCAGAAGCTCGAATCCGGGACTAGCGGGAGCTTACTTC. This sequence joins TRBV5-3 and TRBJ2-5, with TRBD2 matching over 14 bases. TRBV5-3 carries the ORF label, with uncertain function. The CDR3 loop spans 14 amino acids. V was clipped by 3 bases and J by 14 bases; unmatched bases: 9.